A selection of T cell receptor beta chains follows, all from one sample in a study of tumor and adjacent non-tumor tissue in lung cancer. TCRdb reprocessed the multiplex PCR reads with MiXCR, giving one entry per CDR3 protein. The sample shows 220,000 or so distinct CDR3 sequences, around 70% of them seen only once. Sequencing input: lung tumor tissue. Receptors originate from a man aged 55 to 70 with non-small cell lung cancer. CDR3s include the opening cysteine and the closing phenylalanine or tryptophan. A D gene is named only where the DNA matches it firmly. Not every row has a clone size; where given, it reads once, few, many or a size class.

j_call	v_call	cdr3_length	clone_size	d_call	cdr3_nt	cdr3_aa
TRBJ1-1	TRBV5-1	13	-	-	TGCGCCAGCAGCTTGGTAGGGAATCCTGAAGCTTTCTTT	CASSLVGNPEAFF
TRBJ2-6	TRBV4-3	16	-	-	TGCGTCAGCAGCCAAGAGGCGGTGTCTGAGGTCAACGTCCTGACTTTC	CVSSQEAVSEVNVLTF
TRBJ1-1	TRBV5-1	13	few	-	TGCGCCAGCAGCACCGGGACAAACACTGAAGCTTTCTTT	CASSTGTNTEAFF
TRBJ1-2	TRBV12-3/TRBV12-4	12	-	-	TGTGCCAGCAGCCGAGACATCGACGGCTACACCTTC	CASSRDIDGYTF
TRBJ2-1	TRBV6-1	10	-	-	TGTGCCAGCAACAGCGGTAAGCAGTTCTTT	CASNSGKQFF
TRBJ2-2	TRBV4-3	19	-	-	TGCGCCAGCAGCCAAGAACCCCTCTGTGGACGCGAGGGCACCGGGGAGCTGTTATTT	CASSQEPLCGREGTGELLF
TRBJ2-3	TRBV6-6	14	-	-	TGTGCCAGCAGTGTCCAGGGACACACAGATACGCAGTATTTT	CASSVQGHTDTQYF
TRBJ2-5	TRBV11-3	16	-	-	TGTGCCAGCAGCTTAAGGGGTCGGACAGAACAAGAGATCCAGTACTTC	CASSLRGRTEQEIQYF
TRBJ2-3	TRBV20-1	15	-	-	TGCAGTGCTAGCCTTCGGGACCTTAGCACAGACACGCGGTATTTT	CSASLRDLSTDTRYF
TRBJ2-1	TRBV28	13	many	-	TGTGCCAGCAGTTTAGGATTCCGGGGTGAGCAGTTCTTC	CASSLGFRGEQFF
TRBJ2-2	TRBV6-5	14	-	-	TGTGCCAGCAGTTACTTACCGACGGCCGAGGGGCTGTTTTTC	CASSYLPTAEGLFF
TRBJ1-4	TRBV12-3/TRBV12-4	16	-	-	TGTGCCAGCCGTCGGGACGGGGGGTCGGCTAATGAAAAACTGTTTTTT	CASRRDGGSANEKLFF
TRBJ2-6	TRBV11-2	19	-	TRBD1	TGTGTCAGCAGCTTAGTTCCAATGGACAGGCCCTCTGGGGCCAACGTCCTGGCTTTC	CVSSLVPMDRPSGANVLAF
TRBJ2-7	TRBV20-1	16	-	TRBD1	TGCAGTGCTAGGAAGACCGGGACAGGGACCCTCGGCGAGCAGTACTTC	CSARKTGTGTLGEQYF
TRBJ1-1	TRBV10-2	15	-	TRBD1	TGCGCCAGCCGTGGGTCGCAGGGGGTGCGGACTGAAGCTTTCTTT	CASRGSQGVRTEAFF
TRBJ2-7	TRBV11-1	14	once	-	TGTACCAGCAGAGATACTCAGGCTTTCTACGAGAAGTACTTC	CTSRDTQAFYEKYF
TRBJ1-5	TRBV20-1	14	once	-	TGTAGTGCTAGGCCCGGGGGGAGCAATCAGTCCCAGCATTTT	CSARPGGSNQSQHF
TRBJ2-3	TRBV11-3	13	-	-	TGTGCCAGCAGCTTAGGTTACACATGTATGCAGTATTTT	CASSLGYTCMQYF
TRBJ2-3	TRBV6-1	16	-	-	TGTGTCAGCAGTACTCGACGGGCGGGTCGCACAGATACGCAGTATTTT	CVSSTRRAGRTDTQYF
TRBJ2-5	TRBV24-1	16	few	TRBD2	TGTGCCACCAGGCCCCCCGCGGGAGACGGAGAAGAGACCCAGTATTTC	CATRPPAGDGEETQYF
TRBJ2-5	TRBV30	13	-	-	TGTGCCTGGAGTGTAATGGTGAGGGAGACCCAGTACTTC	CAWSVMVRETQYF
TRBJ1-1	TRBV9	15	-	-	TGTGCCAGCAGCCTCGTGGAGGGCCGTGTCGCTGAAGCTTTCTTT	CASSLVEGRVAEAFF
TRBJ1-6	TRBV4-2	13	few	-	TGTGCCAGCAGCCAAGATCCAGGATCACCCCTCCACTTT	CASSQDPGSPLHF
TRBJ2-1	TRBV5-6	15	-	-	TGTGCCAGCAGCCGGGACATCGGCTCCTACAATGAGCAGTTCTTC	CASSRDIGSYNEQFF
TRBJ2-7	TRBV6-2/TRBV6-3	12	many	-	TGTGCCAGCAGTTTGGGACTTTTCGGGCAGTACTTC	CASSLGLFGQYF
TRBJ2-1	TRBV12-3/TRBV12-4	14	-	-	TGTGCCAGCAGCCACGGGACCTCCTACAATGAGCAGTTCTTC	CASSHGTSYNEQFF
TRBJ1-5	TRBV10-2	14	-	-	TGCACCAGCAGTGGTTCGGCAGGGGATCGGCCCCAGCATTTT	CTSSGSAGDRPQHF
TRBJ1-5	TRBV19	14	-	TRBD1	TGTGCCAGTAGTGGGACAGGGGCAGATCAGCCCCAGCATTTT	CASSGTGADQPQHF
TRBJ2-3	TRBV4-3	15	-	-	TGCACCAGCAGCCAAGAAGGCAAGACGATAGATACGCAGTATTTT	CTSSQEGKTIDTQYF